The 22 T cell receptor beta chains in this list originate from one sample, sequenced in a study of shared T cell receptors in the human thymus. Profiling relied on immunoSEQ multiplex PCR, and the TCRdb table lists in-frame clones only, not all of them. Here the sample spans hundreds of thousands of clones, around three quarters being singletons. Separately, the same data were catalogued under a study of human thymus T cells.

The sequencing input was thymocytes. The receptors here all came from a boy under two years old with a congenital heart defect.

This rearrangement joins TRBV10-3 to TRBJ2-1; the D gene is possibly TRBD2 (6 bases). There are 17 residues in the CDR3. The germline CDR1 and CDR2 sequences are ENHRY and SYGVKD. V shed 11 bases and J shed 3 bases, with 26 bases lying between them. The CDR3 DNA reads TGTGCCGTTCAGTCTAGCGTGGCACTCGACCTCTACAATGAGCAGTTCTTC. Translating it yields CAVQSSVALDLYNEQFF.

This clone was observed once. CDR3: CASSVDRNTEAFF. The CDR3 coding sequence is TGTGCCAGCAGCGTAGACAGGAACACTGAAGCTTTCTTT. The chain combines TRBV9 with TRBJ1-1; no reliable D call. V dropped 0 bases and J dropped 1 base, with 4 bases sitting between them. Germline-derived CDR1 and CDR2 are SGDLS and YYNGEE. The CDR3 covers 13 residues.

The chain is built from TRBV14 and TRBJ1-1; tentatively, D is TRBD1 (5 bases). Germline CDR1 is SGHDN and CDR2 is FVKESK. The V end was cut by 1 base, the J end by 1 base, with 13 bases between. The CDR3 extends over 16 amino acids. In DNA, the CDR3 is TGTGCCAGCAGCCAAGGAGGGCTGGGGGGGAACACTGAAGCTTTCTTT. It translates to CASSQGGLGGNTEAFF.

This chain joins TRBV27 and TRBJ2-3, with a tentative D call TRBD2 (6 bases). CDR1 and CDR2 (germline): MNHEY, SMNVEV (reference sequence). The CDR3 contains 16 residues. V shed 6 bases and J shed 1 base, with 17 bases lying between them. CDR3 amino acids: CASSTGGPGGTDTQYF. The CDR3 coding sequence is TGTGCCAGCAGCACCGGAGGGCCTGGGGGCACAGATACGCAGTATTTT.

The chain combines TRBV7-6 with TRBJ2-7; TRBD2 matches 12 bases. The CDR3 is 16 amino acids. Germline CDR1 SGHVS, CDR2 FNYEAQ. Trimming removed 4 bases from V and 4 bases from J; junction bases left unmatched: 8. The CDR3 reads CASSSPKTSGSYEQYF. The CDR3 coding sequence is TGTGCCAGCAGCTCCCCAAAGACTAGCGGGAGTTACGAGCAGTACTTC.

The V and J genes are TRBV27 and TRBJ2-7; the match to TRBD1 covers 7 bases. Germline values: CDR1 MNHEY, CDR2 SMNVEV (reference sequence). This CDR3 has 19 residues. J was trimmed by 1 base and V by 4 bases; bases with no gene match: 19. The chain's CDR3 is CASSSVWGLQGSSSYEQYF. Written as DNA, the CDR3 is TGTGCCAGCAGTTCCGTATGGGGTTTACAGGGGTCGTCATCCTACGAGCAGTACTTC.

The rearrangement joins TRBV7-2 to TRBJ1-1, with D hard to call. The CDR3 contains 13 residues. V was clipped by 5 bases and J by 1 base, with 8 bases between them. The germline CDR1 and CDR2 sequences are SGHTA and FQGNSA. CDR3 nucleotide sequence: TGTGCCAGCAGCCCCCAATCGAACACTGAAGCTTTCTTT. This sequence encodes CASSPQSNTEAFF.

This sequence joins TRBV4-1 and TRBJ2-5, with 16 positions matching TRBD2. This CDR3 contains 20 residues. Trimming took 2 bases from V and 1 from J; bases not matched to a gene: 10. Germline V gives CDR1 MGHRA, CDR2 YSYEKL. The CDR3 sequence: CASSQTGTSGRALSQETQYF. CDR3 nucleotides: TGCGCCAGCAGCCAAACCGGGACTAGCGGGAGGGCCCTTTCCCAAGAGACCCAGTACTTC.

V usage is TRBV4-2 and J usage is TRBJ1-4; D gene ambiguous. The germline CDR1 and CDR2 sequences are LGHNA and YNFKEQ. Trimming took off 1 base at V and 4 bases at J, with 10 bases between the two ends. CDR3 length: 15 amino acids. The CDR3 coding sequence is TGTGCCAGCAGCCAAGGCCACAGTTGTAATGAAAAACTGTTTTTT. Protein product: CASSQGHSCNEKLFF.

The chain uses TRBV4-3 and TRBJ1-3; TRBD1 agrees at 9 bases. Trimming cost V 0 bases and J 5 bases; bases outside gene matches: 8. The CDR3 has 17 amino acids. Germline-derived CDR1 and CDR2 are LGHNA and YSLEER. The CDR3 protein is CASSQETGTGSRNTIYF. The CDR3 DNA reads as TGCGCCAGCAGCCAAGAGACTGGGACAGGGTCTCGAAACACCATATATTTT.

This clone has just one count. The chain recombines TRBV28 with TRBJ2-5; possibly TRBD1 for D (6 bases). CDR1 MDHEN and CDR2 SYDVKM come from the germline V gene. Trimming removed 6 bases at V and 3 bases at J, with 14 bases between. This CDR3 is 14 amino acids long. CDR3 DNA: TGTGCCAGCAGCCCCGGGTACAGGGAAGAGACCCAGTACTTC. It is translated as CASSPGYREETQYF.

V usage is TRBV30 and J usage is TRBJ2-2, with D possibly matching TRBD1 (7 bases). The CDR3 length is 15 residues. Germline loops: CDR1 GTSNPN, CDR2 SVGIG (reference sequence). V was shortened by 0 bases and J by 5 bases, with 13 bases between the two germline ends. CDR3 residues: CAWSVGRGRTGELFF. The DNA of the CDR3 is TGTGCCTGGAGTGTTGGCAGGGGGAGGACCGGGGAGCTGTTTTTT.

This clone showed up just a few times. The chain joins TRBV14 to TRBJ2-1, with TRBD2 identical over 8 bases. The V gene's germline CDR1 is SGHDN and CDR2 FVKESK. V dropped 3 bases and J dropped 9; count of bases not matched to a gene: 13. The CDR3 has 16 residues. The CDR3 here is CASSQREAPLGSEQFF. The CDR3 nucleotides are TGTGCCAGCAGCCAGCGGGAGGCCCCCCTGGGTAGTGAGCAGTTCTTC. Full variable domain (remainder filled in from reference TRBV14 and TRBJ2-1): EAGVTQFPSHSVIEKGQTVTLRCDPISGHDNLYWYRRVMGKEIKFLLHFVKESKQDESGMPNNRFLAERTGGTYSTLKVQPAELEDSGVYFCASSQREAPLGSEQFFGPGTRLTVL.

CDR3 sequence reads: CAWEELGASYEQYF. The CDR3, as DNA: TGTGCCTGGGAGGAGTTGGGGGCCTCCTACGAGCAGTACTTC. The chain combines TRBV30 with TRBJ2-7; D perhaps matches TRBD1 (6 bases). Germline-derived CDR1 and CDR2 are GTSNPN and SVGIG (reference sequence). The germline V and J ends were trimmed by 5 bases and 0 bases, with 14 bases remaining between them. CDR3 length equals 14 residues. The full variable domain, in which reference TRBV30 and TRBJ2-7 provide the parts outside the CDR3, is SQTIHQWPATLVQPVGSPLSLECTVEGTSNPNLYWYRQAAGRGLQLLFYSVGIGQISSEVPQNLSASRPQDRQFILSSKKLLLSDSGFYLCAWEELGASYEQYFGPGTRLTVT.

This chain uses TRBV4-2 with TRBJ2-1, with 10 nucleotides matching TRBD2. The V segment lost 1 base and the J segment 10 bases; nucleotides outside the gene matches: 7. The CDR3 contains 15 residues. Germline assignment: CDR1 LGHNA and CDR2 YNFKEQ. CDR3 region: CASSQGPSGSREQFF. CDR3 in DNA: TGTGCCAGCAGCCAAGGTCCTAGCGGGAGCCGCGAGCAGTTCTTC.

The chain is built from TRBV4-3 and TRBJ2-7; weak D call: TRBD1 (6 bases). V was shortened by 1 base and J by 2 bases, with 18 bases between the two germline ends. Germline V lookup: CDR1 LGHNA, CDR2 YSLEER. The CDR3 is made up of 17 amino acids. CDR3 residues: CASSQGRGKGPTYEQYF. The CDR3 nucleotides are TGCGCCAGCAGCCAAGGCAGGGGAAAGGGCCCAACCTACGAGCAGTACTTC.

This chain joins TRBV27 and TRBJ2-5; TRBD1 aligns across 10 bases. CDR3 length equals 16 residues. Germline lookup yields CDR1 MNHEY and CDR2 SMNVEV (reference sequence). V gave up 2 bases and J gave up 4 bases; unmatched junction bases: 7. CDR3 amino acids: CASSLGRTGGGETQYF. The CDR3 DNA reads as TGTGCCAGCAGTTTAGGTCGGACAGGGGGAGGAGAGACCCAGTACTTC.

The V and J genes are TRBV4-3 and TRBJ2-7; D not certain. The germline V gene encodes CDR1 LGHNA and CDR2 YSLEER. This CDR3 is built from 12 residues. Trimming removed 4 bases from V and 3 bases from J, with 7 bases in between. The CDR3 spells CASSPTGYEQYF. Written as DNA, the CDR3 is TGCGCCAGCAGCCCGACTGGCTACGAGCAGTACTTC.

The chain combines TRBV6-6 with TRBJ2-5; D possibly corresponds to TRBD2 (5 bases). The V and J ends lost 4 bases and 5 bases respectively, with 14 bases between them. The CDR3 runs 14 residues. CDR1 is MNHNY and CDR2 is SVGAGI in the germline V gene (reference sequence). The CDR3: CASSSGPSGETQYF. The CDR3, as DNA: TGTGCCAGCAGTTCTGGCCCTTCGGGGGAGACCCAGTACTTC.

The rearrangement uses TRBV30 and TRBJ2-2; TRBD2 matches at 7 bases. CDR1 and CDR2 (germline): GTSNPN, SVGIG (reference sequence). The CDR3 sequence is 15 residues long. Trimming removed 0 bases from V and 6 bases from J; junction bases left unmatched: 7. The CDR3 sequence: CAWSVAGTSAGELFF. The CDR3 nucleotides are TGTGCCTGGAGTGTGGCGGGCACTAGCGCCGGGGAGCTGTTTTTT.

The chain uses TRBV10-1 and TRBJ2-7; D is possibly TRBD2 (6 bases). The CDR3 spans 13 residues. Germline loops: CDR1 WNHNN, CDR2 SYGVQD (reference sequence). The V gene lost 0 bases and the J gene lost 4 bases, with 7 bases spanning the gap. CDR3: CASSESGGYEQYF. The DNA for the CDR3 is TGCGCCAGCAGTGAGTCTGGGGGGTACGAGCAGTACTTC.

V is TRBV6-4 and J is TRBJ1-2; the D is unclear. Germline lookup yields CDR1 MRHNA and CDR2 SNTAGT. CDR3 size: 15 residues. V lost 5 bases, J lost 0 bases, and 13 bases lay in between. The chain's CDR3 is CASSPAGGPNYGYTF. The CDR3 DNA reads TGTGCCAGCAGTCCCGCGGGAGGTCCTAACTATGGCTACACCTTC.